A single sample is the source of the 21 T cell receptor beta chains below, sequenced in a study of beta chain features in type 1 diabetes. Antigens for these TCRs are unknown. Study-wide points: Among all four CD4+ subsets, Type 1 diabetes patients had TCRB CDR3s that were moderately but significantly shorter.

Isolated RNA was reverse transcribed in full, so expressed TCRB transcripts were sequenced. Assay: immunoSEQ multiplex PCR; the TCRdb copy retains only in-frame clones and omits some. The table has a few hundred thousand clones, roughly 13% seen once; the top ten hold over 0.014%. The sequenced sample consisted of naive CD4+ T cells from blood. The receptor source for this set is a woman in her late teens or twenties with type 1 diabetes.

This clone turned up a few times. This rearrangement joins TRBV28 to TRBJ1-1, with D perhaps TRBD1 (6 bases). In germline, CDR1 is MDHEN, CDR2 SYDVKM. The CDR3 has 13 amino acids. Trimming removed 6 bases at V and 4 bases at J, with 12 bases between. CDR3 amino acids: CASSPQGRTEAFF. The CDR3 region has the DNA TGTGCCAGCAGCCCACAGGGTCGCACTGAAGCTTTCTTT.

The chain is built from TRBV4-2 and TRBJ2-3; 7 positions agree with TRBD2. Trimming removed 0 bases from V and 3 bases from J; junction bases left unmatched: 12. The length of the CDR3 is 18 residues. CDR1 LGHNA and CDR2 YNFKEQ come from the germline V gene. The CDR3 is CASSQDMGEGWGTDTQYF. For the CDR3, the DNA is TGTGCCAGCAGCCAAGATATGGGGGAGGGCTGGGGGACAGATACGCAGTATTTT.

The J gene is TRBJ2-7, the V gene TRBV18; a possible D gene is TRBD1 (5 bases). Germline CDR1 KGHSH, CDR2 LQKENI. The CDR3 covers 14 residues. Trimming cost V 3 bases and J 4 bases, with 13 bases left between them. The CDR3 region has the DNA TGTGCCAGCTCACCCGTAGGGGCGGCATACGAGCAGTACGTC. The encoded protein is CASSPVGAAYEQYV.

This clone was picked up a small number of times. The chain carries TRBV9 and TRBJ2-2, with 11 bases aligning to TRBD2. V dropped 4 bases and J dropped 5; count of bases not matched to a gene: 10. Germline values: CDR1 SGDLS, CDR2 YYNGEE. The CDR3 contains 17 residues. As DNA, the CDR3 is TGTGCCAGCAGCTTGGGGGCCGGGACTAGCGGAACCGGGGAGCTGTTTTTT. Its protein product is CASSLGAGTSGTGELFF.

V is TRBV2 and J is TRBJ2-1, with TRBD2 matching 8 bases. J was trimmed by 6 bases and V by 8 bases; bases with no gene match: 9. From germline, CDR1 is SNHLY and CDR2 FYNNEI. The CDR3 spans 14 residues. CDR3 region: CASLFTGGSNEQFF. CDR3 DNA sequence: TGTGCCAGCCTTTTTACGGGAGGGAGCAATGAGCAGTTCTTC.

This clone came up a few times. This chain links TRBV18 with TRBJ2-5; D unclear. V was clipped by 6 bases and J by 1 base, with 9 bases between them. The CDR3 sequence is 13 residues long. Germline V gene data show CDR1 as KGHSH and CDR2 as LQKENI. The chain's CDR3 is CASSRSSQETQYF. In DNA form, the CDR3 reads TGTGCCAGCTCGCGATCGAGCCAAGAGACCCAGTACTTC. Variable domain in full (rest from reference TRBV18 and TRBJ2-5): NAGVMQNPRHLVRRRGQEARLRCSPMKGHSHVYWYRQLPEEGLKFMVYLQKENIIDESGMPKERFSAEFPKEGPSILRIQQVVRGDSAAYFCASSRSSQETQYFGPGTRLLVL.

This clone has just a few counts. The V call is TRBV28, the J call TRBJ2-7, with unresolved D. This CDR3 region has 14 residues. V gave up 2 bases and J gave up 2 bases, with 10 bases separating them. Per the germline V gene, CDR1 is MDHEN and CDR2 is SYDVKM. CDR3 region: CASSLMGPTYEQYF. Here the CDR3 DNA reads TGTGCCAGCAGTTTAATGGGCCCAACCTACGAGCAGTACTTC. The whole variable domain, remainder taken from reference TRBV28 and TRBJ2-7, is DVKVTQSSRYLVKRTGEKVFLECVQDMDHENMFWYRQDPGLGLRLIYFSYDVKMKEKGDIPEGYSVSREKKERFSLILESASTNQTSMYLCASSLMGPTYEQYFGPGTRLTVT.

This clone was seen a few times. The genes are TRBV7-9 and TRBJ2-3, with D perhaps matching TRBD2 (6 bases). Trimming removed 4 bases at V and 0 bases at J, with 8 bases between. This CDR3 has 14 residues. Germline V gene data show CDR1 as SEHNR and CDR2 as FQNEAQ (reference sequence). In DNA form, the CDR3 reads TGTGCCAGCAGCTCGGACTATAGCACAGATACGCAGTATTTT. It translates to CASSSDYSTDTQYF.

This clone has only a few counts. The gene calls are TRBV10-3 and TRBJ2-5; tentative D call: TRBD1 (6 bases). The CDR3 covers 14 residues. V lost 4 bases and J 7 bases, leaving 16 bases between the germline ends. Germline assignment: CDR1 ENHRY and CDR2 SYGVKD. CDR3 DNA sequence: TGTGCCATCAGTGGTGACAGGTCAACGTGGACCCAGTACTTC. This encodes CAISGDRSTWTQYF.

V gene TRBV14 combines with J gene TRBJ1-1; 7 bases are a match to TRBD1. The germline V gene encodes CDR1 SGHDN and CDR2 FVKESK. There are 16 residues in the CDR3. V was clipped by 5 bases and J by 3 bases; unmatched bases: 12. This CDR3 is CASSFQQGTIYTEAFF. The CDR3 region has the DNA TGTGCCAGCAGCTTCCAACAGGGGACCATTTACACTGAAGCTTTCTTT.

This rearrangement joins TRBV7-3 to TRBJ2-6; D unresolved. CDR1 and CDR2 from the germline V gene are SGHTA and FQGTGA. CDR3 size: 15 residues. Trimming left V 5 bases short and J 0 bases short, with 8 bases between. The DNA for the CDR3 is TGTGCCAGCAGCCCCAACTTCTCTGGGGCCAACGTCCTGACTTTC. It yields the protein CASSPNFSGANVLTF. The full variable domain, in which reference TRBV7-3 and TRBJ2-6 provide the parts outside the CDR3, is GAGVSQTPSNKVTEKGKYVELRCDPISGHTALYWYRQSLGQGPEFLIYFQGTGAADDSGLPNDRFFAVRPEGSVSTLKIQRTERGDSAVYLCASSPNFSGANVLTFGAGSRLTVL.

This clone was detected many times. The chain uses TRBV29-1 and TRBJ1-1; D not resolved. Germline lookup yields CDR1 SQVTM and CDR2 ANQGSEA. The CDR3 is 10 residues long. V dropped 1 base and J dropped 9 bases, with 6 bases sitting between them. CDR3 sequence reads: CSVEGRKAFF. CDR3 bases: TGCAGCGTTGAAGGCAGAAAAGCTTTCTTT.

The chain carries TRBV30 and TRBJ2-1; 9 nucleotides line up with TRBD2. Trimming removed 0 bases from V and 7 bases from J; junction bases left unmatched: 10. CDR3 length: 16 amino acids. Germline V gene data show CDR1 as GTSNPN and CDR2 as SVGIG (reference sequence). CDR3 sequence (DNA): TGTGCCTGGAGTGTTCGCGTCCTAGCGGGACGGAATGAGCAGTTCTTC. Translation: CAWSVRVLAGRNEQFF.

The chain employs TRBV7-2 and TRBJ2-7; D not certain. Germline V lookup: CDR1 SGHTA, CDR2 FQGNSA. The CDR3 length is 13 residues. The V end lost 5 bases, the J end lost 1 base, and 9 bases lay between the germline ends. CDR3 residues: CASSQQISYEQYV. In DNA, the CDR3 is TGTGCCAGCAGCCAACAGATATCCTACGAGCAGTACGTC.

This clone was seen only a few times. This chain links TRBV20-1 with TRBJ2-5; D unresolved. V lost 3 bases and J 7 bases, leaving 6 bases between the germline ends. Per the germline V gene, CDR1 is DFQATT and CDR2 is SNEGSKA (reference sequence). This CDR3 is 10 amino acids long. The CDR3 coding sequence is TGCAGTGCTAGCCCAGGGACCCAGTACTTC. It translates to CSASPGTQYF.

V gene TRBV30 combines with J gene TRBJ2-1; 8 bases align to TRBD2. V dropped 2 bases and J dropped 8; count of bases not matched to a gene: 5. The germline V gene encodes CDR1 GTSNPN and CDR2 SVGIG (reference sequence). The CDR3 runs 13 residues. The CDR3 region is CAWSSSGSYEQFF. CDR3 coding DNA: TGTGCCTGGAGTTCCAGCGGGAGTTATGAGCAGTTCTTC.

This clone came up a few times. CDR3 amino acids: CAWIPWGGIAKNIQYF. The CDR3 coding sequence is TGTGCCTGGATCCCATGGGGCGGGATAGCCAAAAACATTCAGTACTTC. The chain is built from TRBV30 and TRBJ2-4; tentative D call: TRBD2 (6 bases). V lost 4 bases and J 0 bases, leaving 16 bases between the germline ends. Germline V CDR1 and CDR2: GTSNPN, SVGIG (reference sequence). This CDR3 has 16 amino acids.

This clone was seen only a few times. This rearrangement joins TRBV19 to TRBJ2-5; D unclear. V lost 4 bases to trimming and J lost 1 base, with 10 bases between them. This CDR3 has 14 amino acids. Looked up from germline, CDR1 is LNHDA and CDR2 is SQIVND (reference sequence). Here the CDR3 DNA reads TGTGCCAGTAGTAAAGACTGGCTCCAAGAGACCCAGTACTTC. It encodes CASSKDWLQETQYF.

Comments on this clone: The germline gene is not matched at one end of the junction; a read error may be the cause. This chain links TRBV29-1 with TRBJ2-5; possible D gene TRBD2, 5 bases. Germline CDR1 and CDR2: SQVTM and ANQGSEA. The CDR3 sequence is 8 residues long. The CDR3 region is CSVEMGDF. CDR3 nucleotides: TGCAGCGTTGAAATGGGAGACTTC.

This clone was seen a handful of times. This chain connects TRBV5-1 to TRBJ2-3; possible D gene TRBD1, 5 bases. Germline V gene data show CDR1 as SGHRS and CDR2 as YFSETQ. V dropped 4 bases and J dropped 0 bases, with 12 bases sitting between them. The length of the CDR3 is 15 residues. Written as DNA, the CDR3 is TGCGCCAGCAGCCAAATGACAGCAAGCACAGATACGCAGTATTTT. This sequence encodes CASSQMTASTDTQYF.

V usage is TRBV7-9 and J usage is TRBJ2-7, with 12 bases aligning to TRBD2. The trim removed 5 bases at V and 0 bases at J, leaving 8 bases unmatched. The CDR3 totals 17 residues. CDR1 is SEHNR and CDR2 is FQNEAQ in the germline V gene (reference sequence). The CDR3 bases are TGTGCCAGCAGCCAAGACGGACTAGCGGGGAACTCCTACGAGCAGTACGTC. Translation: CASSQDGLAGNSYEQYV.